This entry concerns a single T cell receptor beta chain. This clone was observed a single time. The target of this receptor is not known. Per-base qualities were not stored, and no clone one base away is much larger. TCRbeta CDR3 regions were amplified from genomic DNA by means of the immunoSEQ Assay, a bias-controlled multiplex PCR. The study's own analysis went as follows. Nucleated cell counts per sample were estimated from amplification of reference gene primers within the assay. To quantify the absolute abundance of each unique TCRbeta CDR3 rearrangement, sequence reads were collapsed and filtered. For each sample, productive Simpson clonality was calculated as the square root of Simpson's diversity index across productive rearrangements. Sourced from immuneACCESS, this table was stored by TCRdb with only in-frame sequences that have V and J called. A share of the clones is absent; for the studies checked, an unresolved V gene accounts for under half, and the remainder has no known explanation. The DNA gave D and trimming, while V, J and clone size come from that table. The sample yields about 110,000 clones; around 80% were counted once. 4% to 5.5% of the sample is taken by the ten largest.

Collaborating institutions collected whole blood in K2EDTA tubes following their own protocols. Collaborator samples were shipped for TCRbeta analysis as frozen whole blood, isolated PBMCs, or DNA extracted from either sample type. This entry comes from a study of blood T cell repertoires in COVID-19 (dated by TCRdb to 2020 to 2021). Concerning the study at large: The collaborator samples originated in the United States, Italy and Spain and spanned the acute and convalescent phases of COVID-19. Where HLA class I and class II types were available, the types were taken from metadata supplied by the sample provider, not from assay-based typing. The material from the prospective study consisted of cDNA or gDNA derived from T cells, B-cell-depleted T cells, or PBMCs. A de-identified subject ID, COVID-19 status, age in years and sex were almost always included in the sample metadata. Samples came from the ongoing ImmuneRACE study (first 160 participants) plus 1,254 subjects from 6 global collaborators. Subjects who had been exposed to COVID-19, were actively infected with it, or had recovered from it provided the deeply sampled blood TCRbeta repertoires that made up the dataset. A freely available public database, intended as a resource for researchers studying the immune response to SARS-CoV-2, is where the repertoires were released.

Points the paper makes about the study in general: The quantity of clinical and demographic metadata differed by source and by participant and was supplied without curation.

CDR1 and CDR2 (SGHDT, YYEEEE) derive from the germline V gene. The CDR3 numbers 15 residues from cysteine through phenylalanine. Just the 45-base CDR3 DNA is kept, in frame starting at base 1. The V and J ends are trimmed by 2 bases and 9 bases, leaving 15 bases between them. The sequenced sample was peripheral blood. Recombination connected TRBV5-6 to TRBJ1-6; the D gene is unclear. This TCR came from a man between 65 and 85 years old with acute or convalescent COVID-19. The CDR3 is CASSLIRGWTSPLHF. The DNA sequence is given as TGTGCCAGCAGCTTAATTCGGGGTTGGACTTCACCCCTCCACTTT.